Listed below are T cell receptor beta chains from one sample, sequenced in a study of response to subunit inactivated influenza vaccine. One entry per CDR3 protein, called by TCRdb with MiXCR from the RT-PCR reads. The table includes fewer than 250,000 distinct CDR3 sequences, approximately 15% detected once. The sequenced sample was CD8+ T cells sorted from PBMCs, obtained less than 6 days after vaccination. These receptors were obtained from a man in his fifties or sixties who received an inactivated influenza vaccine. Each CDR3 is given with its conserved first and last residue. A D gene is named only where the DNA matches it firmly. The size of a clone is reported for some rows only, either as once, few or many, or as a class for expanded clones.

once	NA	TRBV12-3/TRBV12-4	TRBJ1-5	TGTGCCAGCAGTTTACTTCTGGGTAATCAGCCCCAGCATTTT	CASSLLLGNQPQHF
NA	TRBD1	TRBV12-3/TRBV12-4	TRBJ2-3	TGTGCCAGCAGCCGGACAGGGATCACAGATACGCAGTATTTT	CASSRTGITDTQYF
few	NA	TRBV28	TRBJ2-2	TGTGCCAGCAGTTTCCCAGGGAACTTAGGGAACACCGGGGAGCTGTTTTTT	CASSFPGNLGNTGELFF
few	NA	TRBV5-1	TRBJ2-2	TGCGCCAGCAGGTTCCATTCCGGGGAGCTGTTTTTT	CASRFHSGELFF
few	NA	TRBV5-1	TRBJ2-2	TGCGCCAGCAGCTCAGACCCGGGCGGGGAGCTGTTTTTT	CASSSDPGGELFF
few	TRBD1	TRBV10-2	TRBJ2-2	TGCGCCAGCAGGGTTCGGCAGGGGGCCGGGGAGCTGTTTTTT	CASRVRQGAGELFF
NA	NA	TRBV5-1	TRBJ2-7	TGCGCCAGCAGCTTGGGGGCAGGCAGTTTCATCTACGAGCAGTACTTC	CASSLGAGSFIYEQYF
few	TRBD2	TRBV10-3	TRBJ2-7	TGTGCCAGCACCGGGACTAGCGGGGGGGTATACGAGCAGTACTTC	CASTGTSGGVYEQYF
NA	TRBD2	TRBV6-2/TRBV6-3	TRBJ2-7	TGTGCCAGCAGAGCAGCACGTATAGCGGGACTGTACGAGCAGTACTTC	CASRAARIAGLYEQYF
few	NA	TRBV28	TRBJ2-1	TGTGCCAGCAGTTTATCTGACAGCGGCGGCTCCTACAATGAGCAGTTCTTC	CASSLSDSGGSYNEQFF
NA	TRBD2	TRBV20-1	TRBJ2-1	TGCAGTGCTGATAGGGCCGGGACTAGTTCCTACAATGAGCAGTTCTTC	CSADRAGTSSYNEQFF
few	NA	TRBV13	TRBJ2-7	TGTGCCAGCAGGGGGAGGGACAGGTACGAGCAGTACTTC	CASRGRDRYEQYF
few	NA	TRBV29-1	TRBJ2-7	TGCAGCGTTGAAGTGGGGGCCGGGAGCTCCTACGAGCAGTACTTC	CSVEVGAGSSYEQYF
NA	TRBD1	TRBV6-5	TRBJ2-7	TGTGCCAGCAGTTACTCGACAGGGTCTGGAGGTGAGCAGTACTTC	CASSYSTGSGGEQYF
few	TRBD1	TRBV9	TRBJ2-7	TGTGCCAGCAGCGTAGGGGACAGCAGAACCTACGAGCAGTACTTC	CASSVGDSRTYEQYF
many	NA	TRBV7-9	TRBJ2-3	TGTGCCAGCAGCCGATACCAGGATACGCAGTATTTT	CASSRYQDTQYF
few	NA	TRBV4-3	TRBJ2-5	TGCGCCAGCAGCCAAGTCCCCGGAAAGTTGGAGACCCAGTACTTC	CASSQVPGKLETQYF
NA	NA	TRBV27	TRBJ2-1	TGTGCCAGCAGTTTATCGGACCTCTACAATGAGCAGTTCTTC	CASSLSDLYNEQFF
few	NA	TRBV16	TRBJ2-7	TGTGCCAGCAGCCCAGGGTGGAACAGAGAGCAGTACTTC	CASSPGWNREQYF
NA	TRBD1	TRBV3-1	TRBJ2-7	TGTGCCAGCAGCCAAGAGGGATGGGGACAGGGGAAGCACGAGCAGTACTTC	CASSQEGWGQGKHEQYF
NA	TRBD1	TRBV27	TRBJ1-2	TGTGCCAGCAGTTTAGTAGGGGGACAGGGACTCGGCTATGGCTACACCTTC	CASSLVGGQGLGYGYTF
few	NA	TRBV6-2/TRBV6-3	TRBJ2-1	TGTGCCAGCAGTTACTCGACGACCAATGAGCAGTTCTTC	CASSYSTTNEQFF
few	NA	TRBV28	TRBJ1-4	TGTGCCAGCAGTTTTCCCAGGGCCTATAATGAAAAACTGTTTTTT	CASSFPRAYNEKLFF
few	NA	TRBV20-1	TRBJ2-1	TGCAGTTCCAGGACTAAACTGTACAATGAGCAGTTCTTC	CSSRTKLYNEQFF
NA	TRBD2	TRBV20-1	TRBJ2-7	TGCAGTGCTAGGCCGACTAGCGGGAGAAACGAGCAGTACTTC	CSARPTSGRNEQYF
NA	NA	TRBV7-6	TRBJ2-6	TGTGCCAGCAGCTTAGCGTCCGGGAGATCTGGGGCCAACGTCCTGACTTTC	CASSLASGRSGANVLTF
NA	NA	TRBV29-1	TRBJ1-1	TGCAGCGTTGCGATGAACACTGAAGCTTTCTTT	CSVAMNTEAFF
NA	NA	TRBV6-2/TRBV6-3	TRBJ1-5	TGTGCCAGCAGCCCCCGGGGGAGCTGGGGCAATCAGCCCCAGCATTTT	CASSPRGSWGNQPQHF
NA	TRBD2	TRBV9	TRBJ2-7	TGTGCCAGCAGCGCTAGCGGGGGTCTTTACGAGCAGTACTTC	CASSASGGLYEQYF
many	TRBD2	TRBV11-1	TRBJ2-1	TGTGCCAGCAGCCCCGGGACTAGCGGGGGCCTCTCCTACAATGAGCAGTTCTTC	CASSPGTSGGLSYNEQFF
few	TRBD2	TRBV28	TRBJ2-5	TGTGCCAGCAGTTTAACGGGACTAGCGGCCTCGAGAGAGACCCAGTACTTC	CASSLTGLAASRETQYF
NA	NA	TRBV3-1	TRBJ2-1	TGTGCCAGCAGCCAAGCCCTTCTAGGCTTAGGGTCCTACAATGAGCAGTTCTTC	CASSQALLGLGSYNEQFF
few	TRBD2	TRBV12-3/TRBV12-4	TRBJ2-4	TGTGCCAGCGGGGGGGGTGCTAACATTCAGTACTTC	CASGGGANIQYF
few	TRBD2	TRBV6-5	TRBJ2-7	TGTGCCAGCAGTTCCAGTGCTAGCGGGTCCTACGAGCAGTACTTC	CASSSSASGSYEQYF
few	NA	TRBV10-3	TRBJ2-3	TGTGCCATCAGTGAACAGTACACAGATACGCAGTATTTT	CAISEQYTDTQYF